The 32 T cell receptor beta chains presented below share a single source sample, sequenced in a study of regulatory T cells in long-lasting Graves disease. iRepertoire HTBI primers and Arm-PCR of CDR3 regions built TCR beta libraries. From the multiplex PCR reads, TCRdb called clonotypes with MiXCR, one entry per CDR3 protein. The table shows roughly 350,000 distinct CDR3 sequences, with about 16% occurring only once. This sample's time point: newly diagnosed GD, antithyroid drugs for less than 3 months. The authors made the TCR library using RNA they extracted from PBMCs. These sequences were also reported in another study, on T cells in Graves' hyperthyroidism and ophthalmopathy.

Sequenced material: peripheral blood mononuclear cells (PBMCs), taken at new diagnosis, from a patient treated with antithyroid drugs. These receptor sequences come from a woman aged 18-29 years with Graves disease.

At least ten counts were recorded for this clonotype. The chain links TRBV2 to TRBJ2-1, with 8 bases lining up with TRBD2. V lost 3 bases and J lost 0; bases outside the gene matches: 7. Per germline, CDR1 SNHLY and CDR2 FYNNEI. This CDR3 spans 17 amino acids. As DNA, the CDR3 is TGTGCCAGCAGTGAGGCCCCCGGACTAGCCTCCTACAATGAGCAGTTCTTC. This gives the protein CASSEAPGLASYNEQFF.

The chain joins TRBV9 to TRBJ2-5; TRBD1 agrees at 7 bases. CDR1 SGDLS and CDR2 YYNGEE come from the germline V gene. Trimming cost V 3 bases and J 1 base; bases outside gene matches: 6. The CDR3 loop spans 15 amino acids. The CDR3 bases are TGTGCCAGCAGCGGATCGGGACAGCTCCAAGAGACCCAGTACTTC. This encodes CASSGSGQLQETQYF.

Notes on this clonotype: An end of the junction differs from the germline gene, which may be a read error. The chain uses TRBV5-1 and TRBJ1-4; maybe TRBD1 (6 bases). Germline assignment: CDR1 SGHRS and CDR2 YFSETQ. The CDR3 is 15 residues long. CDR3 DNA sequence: TGTGCCAGCAGCGAACAGGGATGGGGTAATGAAAAACTGTTTTTT. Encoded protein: CASSEQGWGNEKLFF.

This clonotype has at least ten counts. As DNA, the CDR3 is TGTGCCATCAGTGAGTCCGGGACAGGGAACTATGGCTACACCTTC. Translating it yields CAISESGTGNYGYTF. V gene TRBV10-3 combines with J gene TRBJ1-2, with TRBD1 matching 9 bases. Trimming took 0 bases from V and 2 from J; bases not matched to a gene: 1. The CDR3 is 15 residues long. Looked up from germline, CDR1 is ENHRY and CDR2 is SYGVKD.

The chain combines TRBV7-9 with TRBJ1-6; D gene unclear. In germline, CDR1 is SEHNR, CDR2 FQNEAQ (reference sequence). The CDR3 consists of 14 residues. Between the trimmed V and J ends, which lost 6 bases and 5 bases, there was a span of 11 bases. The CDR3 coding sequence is TGTGCCAGCAGGACTCATGATAATAATTCACCCCTCCACTTT. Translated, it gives CASRTHDNNSPLHF. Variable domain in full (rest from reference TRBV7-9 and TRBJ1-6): DTGVSQNPRHKITKRGQNVTFRCDPISEHNRLYWYRQTLGQGPEFLTYFQNEAQLEKSRLLSDRFSAERPKGSFSTLEIQRTEQGDSAMYLCASRTHDNNSPLHFGNGTRLTVT.

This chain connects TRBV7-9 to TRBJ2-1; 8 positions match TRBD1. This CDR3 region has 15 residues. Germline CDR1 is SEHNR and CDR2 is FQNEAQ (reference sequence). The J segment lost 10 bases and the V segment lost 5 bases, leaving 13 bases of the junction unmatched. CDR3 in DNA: TGTGCCAGCAGCCCGGAACGTCAGGGGGCAAGAGAGCAGTTCTTC. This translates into CASSPERQGAREQFF. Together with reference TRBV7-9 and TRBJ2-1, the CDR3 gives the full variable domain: DTGVSQNPRHKITKRGQNVTFRCDPISEHNRLYWYRQTLGQGPEFLTYFQNEAQLEKSRLLSDRFSAERPKGSFSTLEIQRTEQGDSAMYLCASSPERQGAREQFFGPGTRLTVL.

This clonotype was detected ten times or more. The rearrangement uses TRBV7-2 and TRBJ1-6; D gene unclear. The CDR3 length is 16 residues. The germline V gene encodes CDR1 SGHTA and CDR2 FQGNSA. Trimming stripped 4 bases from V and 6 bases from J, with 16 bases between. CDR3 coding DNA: TGTGCCAGCAGCTCGAGCGGGAGGCCTGGTAATTCACCCCTCCACTTT. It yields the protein CASSSSGRPGNSPLHF. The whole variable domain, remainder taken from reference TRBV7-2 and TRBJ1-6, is GAGVSQSPSNKVTEKGKDVELRCDPISGHTALYWYRQSLGQGLEFLIYFQGNSAPDKSGLPSDRFSAERTGGSVSTLTIQRTQQEDSAVYLCASSSSGRPGNSPLHFGNGTRLTVT.

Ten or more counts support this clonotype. For the CDR3, the DNA is TGCAGTGCTGGGGGGACTAGAGAACAAGAGACCCAGTACTTC. Translated: CSAGGTREQETQYF. V and J are TRBV20-1 and TRBJ2-5, with 8 bases fitting TRBD2. CDR3 length equals 14 residues. The J segment lost 2 bases and the V segment lost 5 bases, leaving 7 bases of the junction unmatched. The germline CDR1 and CDR2 sequences are DFQATT and SNEGSKA (reference sequence).

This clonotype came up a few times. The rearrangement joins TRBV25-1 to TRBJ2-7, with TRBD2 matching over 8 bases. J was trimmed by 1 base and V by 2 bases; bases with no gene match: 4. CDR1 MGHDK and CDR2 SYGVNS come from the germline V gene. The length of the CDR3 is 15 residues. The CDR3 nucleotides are TGTGCCAGCAGTGAACCCGGGGGGGGTTCCTACGAGCAGTACTTC. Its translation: CASSEPGGGSYEQYF.

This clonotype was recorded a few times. The CDR3 nucleotides are TGTGCCAGCAGGGTAGTGACGGGATCCTACGAGCAGTACTTC. This sequence encodes CASRVVTGSYEQYF. The genes are TRBV6-1 and TRBJ2-7; D might be TRBD2 (5 bases). The CDR3 sequence is 14 residues long. V gave up 6 bases and J gave up 1 base, with 13 bases separating them. Looked up from germline, CDR1 is MNHNS and CDR2 is SASEGT.

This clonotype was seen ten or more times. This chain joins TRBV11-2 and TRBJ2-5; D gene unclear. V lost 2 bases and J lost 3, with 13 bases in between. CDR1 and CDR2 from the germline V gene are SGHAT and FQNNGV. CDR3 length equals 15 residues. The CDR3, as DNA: TGTGCCAGCAGCTTATACCTGTCCCCAGAAGAGACCCAGTACTTC. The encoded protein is CASSLYLSPEETQYF.

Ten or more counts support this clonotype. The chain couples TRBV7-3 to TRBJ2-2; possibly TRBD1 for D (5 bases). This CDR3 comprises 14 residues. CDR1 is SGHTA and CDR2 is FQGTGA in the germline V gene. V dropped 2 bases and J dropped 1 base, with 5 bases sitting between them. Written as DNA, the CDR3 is TGTGCCAGCAGCTTAGACAGGAACACCGGGGAGCTGTTTTTT. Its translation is CASSLDRNTGELFF.

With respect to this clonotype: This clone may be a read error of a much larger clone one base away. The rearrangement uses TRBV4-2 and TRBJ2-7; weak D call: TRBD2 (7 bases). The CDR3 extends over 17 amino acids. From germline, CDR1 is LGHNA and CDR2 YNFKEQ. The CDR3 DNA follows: TGTGCCAGCAGCCAAGATTTCATGGAGGGGGGGGGAATCGAGCGGTACTTC. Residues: CASSQDFMEGGGIERYF.

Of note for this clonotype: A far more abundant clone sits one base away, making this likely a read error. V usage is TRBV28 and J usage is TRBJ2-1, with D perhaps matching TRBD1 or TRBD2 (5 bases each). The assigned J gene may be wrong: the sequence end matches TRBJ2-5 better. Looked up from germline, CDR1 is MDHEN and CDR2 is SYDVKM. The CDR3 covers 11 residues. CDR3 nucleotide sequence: TGTGCCAGCAGTTTCGGGGCAGCCCAGTACTTC. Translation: CASSFGAAQYF.

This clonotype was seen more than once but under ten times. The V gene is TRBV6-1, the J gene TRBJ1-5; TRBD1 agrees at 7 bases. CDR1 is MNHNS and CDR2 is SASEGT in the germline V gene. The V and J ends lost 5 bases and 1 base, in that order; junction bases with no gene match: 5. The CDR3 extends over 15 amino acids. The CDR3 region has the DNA TGTGCCAGCAGTCAGCAGGGGGGAAGCAATCAGCCCCAGCATTTT. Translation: CASSQQGGSNQPQHF.

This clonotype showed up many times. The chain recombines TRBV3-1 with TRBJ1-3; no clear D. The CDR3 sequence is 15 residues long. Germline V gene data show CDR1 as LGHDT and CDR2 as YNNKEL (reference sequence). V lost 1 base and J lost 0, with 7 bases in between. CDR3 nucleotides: TGTGCCAGCAGCCAAGGGACCTACTCTGGAAACACCATATATTTT. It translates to CASSQGTYSGNTIYF. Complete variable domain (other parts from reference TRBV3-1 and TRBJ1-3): DTAVSQTPKYLVTQMGNDKSIKCEQNLGHDTMYWYKQDSKKFLKIMFSYNNKELIINETVPNRFSPKSPDKAHLNLHINSLELGDSAVYFCASSQGTYSGNTIYFGEGSWLTVV.

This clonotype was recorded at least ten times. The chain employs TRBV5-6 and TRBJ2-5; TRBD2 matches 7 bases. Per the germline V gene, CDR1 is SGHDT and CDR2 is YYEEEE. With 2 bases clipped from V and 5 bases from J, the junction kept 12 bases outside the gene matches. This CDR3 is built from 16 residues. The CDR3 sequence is CASSFPSAGPGETQYF. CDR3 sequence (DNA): TGTGCCAGCAGCTTCCCATCAGCGGGACCGGGGGAGACCCAGTACTTC.

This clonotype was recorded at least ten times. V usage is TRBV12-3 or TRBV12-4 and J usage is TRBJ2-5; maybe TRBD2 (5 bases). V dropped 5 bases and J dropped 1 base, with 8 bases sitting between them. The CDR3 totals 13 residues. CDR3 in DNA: TGTGCCAGCAGTACTAGGATCCAAGAGACCCAGTACTTC. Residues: CASSTRIQETQYF.

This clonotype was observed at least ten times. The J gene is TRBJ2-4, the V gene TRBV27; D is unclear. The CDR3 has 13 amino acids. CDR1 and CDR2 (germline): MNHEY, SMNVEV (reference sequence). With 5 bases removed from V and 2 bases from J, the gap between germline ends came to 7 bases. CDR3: CASSELTKNIQYF. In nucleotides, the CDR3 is TGTGCCAGCAGTGAGCTTACCAAAAACATTCAGTACTTC.

CDR3 loop: CASSISTPDSPYEQYF. As DNA, the CDR3 is TGTGCCAGTAGTATTTCAACCCCTGACAGTCCCTACGAGCAGTACTTC. The chain links TRBV19 to TRBJ2-7; D perhaps matches TRBD1 (5 bases). V lost 3 bases, J lost 2 bases, and 17 bases lay in between. Germline assignment: CDR1 LNHDA and CDR2 SQIVND (reference sequence). CDR3 length: 16 residues.

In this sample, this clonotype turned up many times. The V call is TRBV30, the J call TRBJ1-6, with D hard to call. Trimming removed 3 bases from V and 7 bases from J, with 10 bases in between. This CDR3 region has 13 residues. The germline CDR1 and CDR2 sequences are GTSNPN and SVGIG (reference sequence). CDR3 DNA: TGTGCCTGGAGAACAGTTGAAAATTCACCCCTCCACTTT. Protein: CAWRTVENSPLHF.

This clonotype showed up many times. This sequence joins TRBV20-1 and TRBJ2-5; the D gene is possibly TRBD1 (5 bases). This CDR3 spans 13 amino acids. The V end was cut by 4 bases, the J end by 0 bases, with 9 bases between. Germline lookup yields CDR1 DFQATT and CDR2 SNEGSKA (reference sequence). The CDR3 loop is CSAKTEYQETQYF. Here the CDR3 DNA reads TGCAGTGCTAAGACAGAATACCAAGAGACCCAGTACTTC.

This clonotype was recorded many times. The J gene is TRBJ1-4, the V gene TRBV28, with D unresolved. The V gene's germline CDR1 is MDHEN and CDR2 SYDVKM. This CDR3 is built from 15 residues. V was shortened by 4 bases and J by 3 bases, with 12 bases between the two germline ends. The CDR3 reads CASSSGALSNEKLFF. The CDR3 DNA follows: TGTGCCAGCAGTTCGGGAGCGCTGTCTAATGAAAAACTGTTTTTT.

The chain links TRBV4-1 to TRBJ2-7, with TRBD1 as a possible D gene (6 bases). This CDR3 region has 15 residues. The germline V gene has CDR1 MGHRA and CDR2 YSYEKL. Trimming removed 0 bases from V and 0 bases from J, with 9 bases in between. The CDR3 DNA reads TGCGCCAGCAGCCAAGAACAGGGCCTCTCCTACGAGCAGTACTTC. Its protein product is CASSQEQGLSYEQYF.

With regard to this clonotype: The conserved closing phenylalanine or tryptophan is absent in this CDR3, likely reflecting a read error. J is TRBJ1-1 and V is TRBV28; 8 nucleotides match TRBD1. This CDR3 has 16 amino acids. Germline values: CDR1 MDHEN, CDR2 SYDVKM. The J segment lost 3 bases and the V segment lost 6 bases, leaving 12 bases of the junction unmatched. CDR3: CASRTTSGQAYTEAFS. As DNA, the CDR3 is TGTGCCAGCAGGACCACGTCGGGACAGGCGTACACTGAAGCTTTCTCT.

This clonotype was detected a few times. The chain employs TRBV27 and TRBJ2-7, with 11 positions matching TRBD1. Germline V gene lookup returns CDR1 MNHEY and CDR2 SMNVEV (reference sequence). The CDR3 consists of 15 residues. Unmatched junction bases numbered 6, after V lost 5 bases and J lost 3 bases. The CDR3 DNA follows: TGTGCCAGCAGTATACAGGGACAGGGGGTCTACGAGCAGTACTTC. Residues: CASSIQGQGVYEQYF.

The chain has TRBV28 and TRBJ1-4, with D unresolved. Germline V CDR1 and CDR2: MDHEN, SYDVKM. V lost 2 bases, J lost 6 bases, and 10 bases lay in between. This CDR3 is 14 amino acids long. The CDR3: CASSLGGRDEKLFF. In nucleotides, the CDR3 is TGTGCCAGCAGTTTAGGAGGGAGGGATGAAAAACTGTTTTTT.

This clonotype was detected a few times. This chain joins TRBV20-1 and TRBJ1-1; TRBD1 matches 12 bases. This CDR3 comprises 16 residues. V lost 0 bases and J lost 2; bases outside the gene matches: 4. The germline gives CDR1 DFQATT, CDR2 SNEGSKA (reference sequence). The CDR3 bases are TGCAGTGCTAGAGAAGGGACAGGGGGCATAAACACTGAAGCTTTCTTT. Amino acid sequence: CSAREGTGGINTEAFF.

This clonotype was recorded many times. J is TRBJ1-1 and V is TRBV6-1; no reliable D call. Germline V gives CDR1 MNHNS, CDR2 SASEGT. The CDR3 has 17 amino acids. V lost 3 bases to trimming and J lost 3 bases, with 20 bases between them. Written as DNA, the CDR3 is TGTGCCAGCAGTGAGTGGCGACTTCTTGAACTGGACACTGAAGCTTTCTTT. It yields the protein CASSEWRLLELDTEAFF.

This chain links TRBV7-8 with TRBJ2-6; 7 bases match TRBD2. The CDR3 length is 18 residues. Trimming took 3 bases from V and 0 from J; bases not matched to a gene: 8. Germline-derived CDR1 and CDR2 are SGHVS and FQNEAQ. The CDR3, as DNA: TGTGCCAGCAGCTTTCTGGGGAGGGCCAACTCTGGGGCCAACGTCCTGACTTTC. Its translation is CASSFLGRANSGANVLTF.

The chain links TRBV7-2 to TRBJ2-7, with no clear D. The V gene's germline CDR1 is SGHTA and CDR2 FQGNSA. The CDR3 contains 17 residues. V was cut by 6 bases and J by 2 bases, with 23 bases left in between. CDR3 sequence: CASSEARHVQYPYEQYF. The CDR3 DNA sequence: TGTGCCAGCAGTGAAGCCCGTCACGTGCAGTACCCCTACGAGCAGTACTTC.

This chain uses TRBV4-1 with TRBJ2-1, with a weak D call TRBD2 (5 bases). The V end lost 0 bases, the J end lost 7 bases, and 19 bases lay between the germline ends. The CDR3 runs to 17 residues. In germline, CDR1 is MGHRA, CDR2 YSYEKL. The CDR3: CASSQDLPSLAPNEQFF. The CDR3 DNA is TGCGCCAGCAGCCAAGATTTGCCTAGCCTAGCCCCTAATGAGCAGTTCTTC.